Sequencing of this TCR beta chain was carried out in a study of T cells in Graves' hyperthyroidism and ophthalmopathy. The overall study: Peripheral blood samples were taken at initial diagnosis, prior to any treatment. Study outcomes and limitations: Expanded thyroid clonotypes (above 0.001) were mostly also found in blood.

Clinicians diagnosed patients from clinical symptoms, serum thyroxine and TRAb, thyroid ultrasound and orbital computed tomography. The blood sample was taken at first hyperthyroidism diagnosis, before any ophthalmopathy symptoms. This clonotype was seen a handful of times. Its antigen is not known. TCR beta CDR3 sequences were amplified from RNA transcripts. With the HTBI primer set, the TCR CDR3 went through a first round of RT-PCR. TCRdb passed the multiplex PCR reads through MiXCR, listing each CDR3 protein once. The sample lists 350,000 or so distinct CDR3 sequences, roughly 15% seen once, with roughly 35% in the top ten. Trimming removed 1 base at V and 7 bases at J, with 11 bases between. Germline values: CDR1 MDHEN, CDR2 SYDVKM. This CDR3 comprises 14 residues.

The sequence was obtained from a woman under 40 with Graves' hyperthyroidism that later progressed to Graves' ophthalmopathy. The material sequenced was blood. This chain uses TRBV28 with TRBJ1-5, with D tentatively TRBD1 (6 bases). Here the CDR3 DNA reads TGTGCCAGCAGTTTATTGGGGGGGCAACAGCCCCAGCATTTT. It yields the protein CASSLLGGQQPQHF.